Following are 12 T cell receptor beta chains from one sample sequenced in a study of T cell changes during pregnancy in multiple sclerosis. Assay used: immunoSEQ multiplex PCR; TCRdb lists only in-frame clones, some missing. In the table there are about 44,000 clones, more than 75% of which are singletons. The sample here was CD8+ T cells from peripheral blood mononuclear cells, taken after pregnancy. These receptors originate from a female donor in good health, enrolled as a control in a pregnancy study.

The chain recombines TRBV4-3 with TRBJ2-7, with unresolved D. CDR1 and CDR2 (germline): LGHNA, YSLEER. Trimming removed 1 base from V and 3 bases from J, with 7 bases in between. This CDR3 spans 13 amino acids. The CDR3 nucleotides are TGCGCCAGCAGCCAAGGGGCAAACTACGAGCAGTACTTC. It is translated as CASSQGANYEQYF.

This clone was seen only a few times. The rearrangement uses TRBV19 and TRBJ1-1; D remains ambiguous. Per germline, CDR1 LNHDA and CDR2 SQIVND (reference sequence). There are 13 residues in the CDR3. The V end lost 6 bases, the J end lost 0 bases, and 8 bases lay between the germline ends. The CDR3 loop reads CASRETVNTEAFF. CDR3 nucleotide sequence: TGTGCCAGTAGGGAGACGGTGAACACTGAAGCTTTCTTT.

The chain carries TRBV6-5 and TRBJ1-1; D remains unclear. In germline, CDR1 is MNHEY, CDR2 SVGAGI. This CDR3 contains 15 residues. Trimming shortened V by 8 bases and J by 1 base, and 17 bases separated the two germline ends. CDR3 in DNA: TGTGCCAGCGTCCCGCGTTTATCTGGGAACACTGAAGCTTTCTTT. This gives the protein CASVPRLSGNTEAFF.

V is TRBV11-2 and J is TRBJ2-5; TRBD2 agrees at 11 bases. V gave up 5 bases and J gave up 4 bases; unmatched junction bases: 6. The CDR3 totals 15 residues. Germline V gene lookup returns CDR1 SGHAT and CDR2 FQNNGV. The CDR3 spells CASSPTSGAGETQYF. The CDR3 DNA reads TGTGCCAGCAGCCCGACTAGCGGGGCGGGAGAGACCCAGTACTTC.

The V and J genes are TRBV29-1 and TRBJ2-2; TRBD1 aligns across 11 bases. This CDR3 spans 15 amino acids. Germline CDR1 SQVTM, CDR2 ANQGSEA. The trim removed 7 bases at V and 0 bases at J, leaving 4 bases unmatched. In DNA, the CDR3 is TGCAGCGCCCGGACAGGGGGCGCGAACACCGGGGAGCTGTTTTTT. Amino acid sequence: CSARTGGANTGELFF.

This clone showed up just a few times. The rearrangement joins TRBV7-9 to TRBJ1-1; the match to TRBD1 covers 7 bases. The CDR3 is made up of 12 amino acids. Germline CDR1 and CDR2: SEHNR and FQNEAQ (reference sequence). V lost 8 bases to trimming and J lost 10 bases; unmatched junction nucleotides: 10. CDR3 amino acids: CASRDRYYGAFF. In DNA form, the CDR3 reads TGTGCCAGCCGGGACAGATACTACGGAGCTTTCTTT.

This rearrangement joins TRBV18 to TRBJ2-7; D may be TRBD1 (7 bases). This CDR3 has 14 amino acids. CDR1 is KGHSH, CDR2 LQKENI, per germline. V was shortened by 0 bases and J by 5 bases, with 11 bases between the two germline ends. DNA for the CDR3: TGTGCCAGCTCACCACCGCAGGGGGAGGACGAGCAGTACTTC. Its translation: CASSPPQGEDEQYF.

The V call is TRBV27, the J call TRBJ2-1, with D possibly TRBD2 on 6 matching bases. This CDR3 comprises 16 residues. V dropped 5 bases and J dropped 0 bases, with 14 bases sitting between them. Germline assignment: CDR1 MNHEY and CDR2 SMNVEV (reference sequence). This CDR3 is CASSPPWRGSYNEQFF. CDR3 nucleotide sequence: TGTGCCAGCAGTCCCCCTTGGCGGGGCTCCTACAATGAGCAGTTCTTC.

The V call is TRBV30, the J call TRBJ2-7; TRBD1 matches 8 bases. The CDR3 consists of 14 residues. The V gene's germline CDR1 is GTSNPN and CDR2 SVGIG (reference sequence). The ends lost 3 bases at V and 6 bases at J; junction bases unmatched: 10. The CDR3 loop reads CAWRPGQGLSEQYF. The CDR3 coding sequence is TGTGCCTGGAGACCCGGACAGGGATTAAGCGAGCAGTACTTC.

Only one count was recorded for this clone. This rearrangement joins TRBV15 to TRBJ1-1; perhaps TRBD1 as D (5 bases). CDR1 is LNHNV and CDR2 is YYDKDF in the germline V gene (reference sequence). V was shortened by 3 bases and J by 3 bases, with 14 bases between the two germline ends. The CDR3 is 15 amino acids. The CDR3 reads CATSSLTTVYTEAFF. The CDR3 DNA follows: TGTGCCACCAGCAGTCTGACGACAGTTTACACTGAAGCTTTCTTT.

The CDR3 spells CATSTGAGGQNQETQYF. The CDR3 region has the DNA TGTGCCACCAGCACTGGGGCGGGGGGACAAAACCAAGAGACCCAGTACTTC. The chain has TRBV15 and TRBJ2-5; 8 positions agree with TRBD2. CDR1 and CDR2 from the germline V gene are LNHNV and YYDKDF (reference sequence). Trimming cost V 4 bases and J 0 bases; bases outside gene matches: 10. CDR3 length: 17 residues.

The CDR3 bases are TGTGCCAGCAGTGCCCGGGACAGCAGCAATCAGCCCCAGCATTTT. Amino acids: CASSARDSSNQPQHF. The V gene is TRBV6-1, the J gene TRBJ1-5; 7 bases fit TRBD1. The CDR3 is 15 residues long. In germline, CDR1 is MNHNS, CDR2 SASEGT. The ends lost 4 bases at V and 1 base at J; junction bases unmatched: 4.